The 23 T cell receptor beta chains listed next were all sequenced from one sample in a study of cytomegalovirus exposure and HLA in healthy donors. Only in-frame clones appear in the TCRdb table, and some are missing; sequencing was by immunoSEQ multiplex PCR. The table includes 150,000 to 200,000 clones, roughly 83% detected once. Material: PBMCs. The receptors originated from a woman younger than 35 in good health and CMV-seronegative.

With regard to this clone: One base away lies a much larger clone, so this may be a sequencing read error. The rearrangement joins TRBV7-2 to TRBJ1-2; 7 nucleotides agree with TRBD1. V lost 5 bases, J lost 4 bases, and 1 base stayed unmatched. The CDR3 has 12 amino acids. The germline gives CDR1 SGHTA, CDR2 FQGNSA. DNA for the CDR3: TGTGCCAGCAGCAGGGACAGCTATGGCTACACCTTC. The encoded protein is CASSRDSYGYTF.

CDR3 nucleotide sequence: TGTGCCAGCATTAACTACAGGGGAAGGTATGGCTACACCTTC. Protein product: CASINYRGRYGYTF. The rearrangement uses TRBV6-1 and TRBJ1-2; 7 positions agree with TRBD1. In germline, CDR1 is MNHNS, CDR2 SASEGT. Losses at the gene ends were 7 bases for V and 5 bases for J; bases not matched to a gene: 10. The CDR3 has 14 residues.

CDR3 region: CASSRTGPEGNYGYTF. CDR3 coding DNA: TGTGCCAGCAGTCGGACAGGCCCCGAAGGGAACTATGGCTACACCTTC. This sequence joins TRBV2 and TRBJ1-2, with TRBD1 matching 7 bases. The CDR3 has 16 residues. The germline CDR1 and CDR2 sequences are SNHLY and FYNNEI. V lost 5 bases to trimming and J lost 2 bases; unmatched junction nucleotides: 11.

This clone has a single count. The CDR3 region has the DNA TGTGCCAGCAGCTTGCAGGGTGCCTATGGCTACACCTTC. It is translated as CASSLQGAYGYTF. The gene calls are TRBV5-6 and TRBJ1-2; a weak D match, TRBD1 (5 bases). The CDR3 is 13 amino acids. CDR1 and CDR2 from the germline V gene are SGHDT and YYEEEE. Trimming pared 1 base from V and 4 bases from J, leaving 8 bases between.

The count of this clone is one. This chain joins TRBV2 and TRBJ2-7; 10 bases align to TRBD2. The CDR3 has 15 amino acids. The J segment lost 4 bases and the V segment lost 3 bases, leaving 6 bases of the junction unmatched. Germline V gene data show CDR1 as SNHLY and CDR2 as FYNNEI. DNA for the CDR3: TGTGCCAGCAGTGATAGTCCTAGCGGGAGTTACGAGCAGTACTTC. It codes for CASSDSPSGSYEQYF.

This chain links TRBV5-4 with TRBJ1-2, with 8 bases lining up with TRBD1. V lost 0 bases to trimming and J lost 3 bases; unmatched junction nucleotides: 4. The CDR3 has 15 amino acids. Germline assignment: CDR1 SGHNT and CDR2 YYREEE (reference sequence). This CDR3 reads CASSLVAGGHYGYTF. CDR3 in DNA: TGTGCCAGCAGCTTGGTGGCAGGGGGCCACTATGGCTACACCTTC.

V and J are TRBV29-1 and TRBJ2-3; D remains ambiguous. In germline, CDR1 is SQVTM, CDR2 ANQGSEA. This CDR3 spans 11 amino acids. Trimming left V 5 bases short and J 2 bases short, with 5 bases between. CDR3 nucleotides: TGCAGCGTTTCCCACACAGATACGCAGTATTTT. Translated: CSVSHTDTQYF.

This clone appeared a few times. This chain links TRBV5-1 with TRBJ2-7; D might be TRBD2 (6 bases). Per germline, CDR1 SGHRS and CDR2 YFSETQ. V was cut by 4 bases and J by 6 bases, with 14 bases left in between. There are 13 residues in the CDR3. The CDR3 loop is CASSPGEGSEQYF. In DNA form, the CDR3 reads TGCGCCAGCAGCCCGGGAGAGGGGTCCGAGCAGTACTTC.

The rearrangement links TRBV7-9 to TRBJ1-1; a possible D gene is TRBD1 (5 bases). CDR1 is SEHNR, CDR2 FQNEAQ, per germline (reference sequence). V was cut by 0 bases and J by 1 base, with 9 bases left in between. The CDR3 contains 15 residues. The CDR3 sequence: CASSLAPGGNTEAFF. The CDR3 DNA follows: TGTGCCAGCAGCTTAGCGCCGGGGGGGAACACTGAAGCTTTCTTT.

The count of this clone is one. The chain is built from TRBV9 and TRBJ2-1, with TRBD1 matching 8 bases. V was pared by 0 bases and J by 4 bases, with 6 bases of the junction left unmatched. CDR1 is SGDLS, CDR2 YYNGEE, per germline. The length of the CDR3 is 16 residues. CDR3 nucleotides: TGTGCCAGCAGCGTAGTGGGCAGGGGGCGTTACAATGAGCAGTTCTTC. It encodes CASSVVGRGRYNEQFF.

V usage is TRBV29-1 and J usage is TRBJ2-2; no firm D call. The CDR3 totals 14 residues. CDR1 is SQVTM, CDR2 ANQGSEA, per germline. V shed 5 bases and J shed 4 bases, with 14 bases lying between them. The CDR3: CSVHRPDSTGELFF. CDR3 DNA: TGCAGCGTTCACAGACCCGATTCCACCGGGGAGCTGTTTTTT.

The chain has TRBV4-1 and TRBJ1-3; no definite D call. The CDR3 is 13 residues long. Trimming took off 0 bases at V and 4 bases at J, with 4 bases between the two ends. Germline V gene lookup returns CDR1 MGHRA and CDR2 YSYEKL. CDR3 amino acids: CASSQEQGNTIYF. The CDR3 coding sequence is TGCGCCAGCAGCCAAGAACAGGGAAACACCATATATTTT.

This chain uses TRBV7-9 with TRBJ2-3, with a possible D match to TRBD2 (6 bases). CDR3 length: 17 residues. The V end lost 2 bases, the J end lost 5 bases, and 20 bases lay between the germline ends. Looked up from germline, CDR1 is SEHNR and CDR2 is FQNEAQ (reference sequence). The DNA of the CDR3 is TGTGCCAGCAGCTTAATTCGGGAGACCCCATGGGGAGATACGCAGTATTTT. It codes for CASSLIRETPWGDTQYF.

This clone was counted a few times. The chain recombines TRBV27 with TRBJ2-7, with 8 nucleotides matching TRBD2. Germline CDR1 is MNHEY and CDR2 is SMNVEV (reference sequence). The CDR3 is 15 residues long. After removal of 8 bases from V and 7 bases from J, the junction contained 16 bases not matched to a gene. Written as DNA, the CDR3 is TGTGCCAGCCCTGGGGGGACTAGGGGGTGGTGGGAGCAGTACTTC. It specifies CASPGGTRGWWEQYF.

Written as DNA, the CDR3 is TGCGCCAGCAGCCATCTCACTTTCGGACAGGGTAGGGGGAACACTGAAGCTTTCTTT. Amino acids: CASSHLTFGQGRGNTEAFF. V gene TRBV10-2 combines with J gene TRBJ1-1; TRBD1 matches 8 bases. CDR1 and CDR2 from the germline V gene are WSHSY and SAAADI. The CDR3 is 19 amino acids. The V gene end was trimmed by 6 bases and the J gene end by 1 base; junction bases not matched to a gene: 19.

This clone showed up just once. CDR3 loop: CASSLGVMGAPNEKLFF. The CDR3 nucleotides read TGTGCCAGCAGCTTAGGGGTGATGGGGGCACCAAATGAAAAACTGTTTTTT. The genes are TRBV7-8 and TRBJ1-4; D perhaps matches TRBD1 (6 bases). Germline V gene lookup returns CDR1 SGHVS and CDR2 FQNEAQ. This CDR3 comprises 17 residues. V lost 1 base and J 5 bases, leaving 17 bases between the germline ends.

The J gene is TRBJ2-1, the V gene TRBV30, with 10 bases lining up with TRBD2. The CDR3 length is 15 residues. CDR1 is GTSNPN, CDR2 SVGIG, per germline (reference sequence). V was clipped by 0 bases and J by 10 bases; unmatched bases: 9. CDR3 coding DNA: TGTGCCTGGAGTGTAGGGCTAGCGGGAGCAGGCGAGCAGTTCTTC. It specifies CAWSVGLAGAGEQFF.

The chain carries TRBV5-1 and TRBJ2-1, with 7 nucleotides matching TRBD1. Germline V lookup: CDR1 SGHRS, CDR2 YFSETQ. V was pared by 4 bases and J by 8 bases, with 6 bases of the junction left unmatched. The CDR3 is made up of 13 amino acids. The CDR3 here is CASSRAGGDEQFF. Written as DNA, the CDR3 is TGCGCCAGCAGCCGGGCAGGGGGAGATGAGCAGTTCTTC. Full variable domain (remainder filled in from reference TRBV5-1 and TRBJ2-1): KAGVTQTPRYLIKTRGQQVTLSCSPISGHRSVSWYQQTPGQGLQFLFEYFSETQRNKGNFPGRFSGRQFSNSRSEMNVSTLELGDSALYLCASSRAGGDEQFFGPGTRLTVL.

The chain carries TRBV9 and TRBJ2-7, with TRBD2 matching over 10 bases. CDR1 and CDR2 (germline): SGDLS, YYNGEE. V was clipped by 2 bases and J by 6 bases; unmatched bases: 8. The length of the CDR3 is 15 residues. CDR3 nucleotide sequence: TGTGCCAGCAGCGTGAAACTAGCGGGGTTGGGCGAGCAGTACTTC. Its translation is CASSVKLAGLGEQYF. Variable domain in full (rest from reference TRBV9 and TRBJ2-7): DSGVTQTPKHLITATGQRVTLRCSPRSGDLSVYWYQQSLDQGLQFLIQYYNGEERAKGNILERFSAQQFPDLHSELNLSSLELGDSALYFCASSVKLAGLGEQYFGPGTRLTVT.

The chain is built from TRBV5-1 and TRBJ1-4; 9 bases align to TRBD1. Germline values: CDR1 SGHRS, CDR2 YFSETQ. This CDR3 region has 14 residues. The J segment lost 7 bases and the V segment lost 4 bases, leaving 5 bases of the junction unmatched. This CDR3 reads CASSQGTGTEKLFF. CDR3 sequence (DNA): TGCGCCAGCAGCCAAGGGACAGGGACTGAAAAACTGTTTTTT.

V is TRBV6-6 and J is TRBJ2-3, with TRBD2 identical over 7 bases. The germline CDR1 and CDR2 sequences are MNHNY and SVGAGI (reference sequence). The CDR3 totals 14 residues. With 5 bases clipped from V and 2 bases from J, the junction kept 4 bases outside the gene matches. The CDR3 bases are TGTGCCAGCAGTGGACTAGAATTCACAGATACGCAGTATTTT. Translated, it gives CASSGLEFTDTQYF.

The chain links TRBV29-1 to TRBJ1-2; D remains unclear. There are 12 residues in the CDR3. The V and J ends lost 3 bases and 4 bases respectively, with 9 bases between them. Germline CDR1 SQVTM, CDR2 ANQGSEA. The chain's CDR3 is CSVDAGPYGYTF. The DNA for the CDR3 is TGCAGCGTTGACGCGGGTCCCTATGGCTACACCTTC.

This chain connects TRBV5-6 to TRBJ2-3; D gene ambiguous. Trimming removed 4 bases at V and 10 bases at J, with 13 bases between. This CDR3 has 12 residues. The germline CDR1 and CDR2 sequences are SGHDT and YYEEEE. CDR3 loop: CASSQAKFAQYF. The CDR3 DNA is TGTGCCAGCAGCCAGGCGAAATTTGCGCAGTATTTT.